These 24 T cell receptor beta chains were all obtained from the same sample, sequenced in a study of T cell responses to AZD1222 COVID-19 vaccine. TCRdb keeps only in-frame clones here, not all; method: immunoSEQ multiplex PCR. The profile shows about 160,000 clones, around 92% of them singletons. This material consisted of peripheral blood, taken on day 0 of MenACWY control vaccination. Every receptor here comes from an adult in good health.

V gene TRBV30 combines with J gene TRBJ1-1; D might be TRBD1 (5 bases). The CDR3 covers 13 residues. V was cut by 5 bases and J by 0 bases, with 10 bases left in between. Germline CDR1 and CDR2: GTSNPN and SVGIG (reference sequence). Here the CDR3 reads CAWARALNTEAFF. CDR3 sequence (DNA): TGTGCCTGGGCCAGGGCTCTGAACACTGAAGCTTTCTTT. The variable domain in full, completed from reference TRBV30 and TRBJ1-1, reads SQTIHQWPATLVQPVGSPLSLECTVEGTSNPNLYWYRQAAGRGLQLLFYSVGIGQISSEVPQNLSASRPQDRQFILSSKKLLLSDSGFYLCAWARALNTEAFFGQGTRLTVV.

This clone was found a few times. V gene TRBV27 combines with J gene TRBJ2-1; maybe TRBD2 (6 bases). There are 14 residues in the CDR3. Trimming stripped 3 bases from V and 4 bases from J, with 10 bases between. Germline V gene data show CDR1 as MNHEY and CDR2 as SMNVEV (reference sequence). In nucleotides, the CDR3 is TGTGCCAGCAGTTTCGCGGGGATGTACAATGAGCAGTTCTTC. Amino acids: CASSFAGMYNEQFF.

The V and J genes are TRBV7-2 and TRBJ1-5; TRBD1 is a possible D gene (5 bases). Trimming cost V 2 bases and J 2 bases, with 16 bases left between them. The CDR3 loop spans 17 amino acids. Germline-derived CDR1 and CDR2 are SGHTA and FQGNSA. DNA for the CDR3: TGTGCCAGCAGCTTATATGTTAGGCAGGGCCGCAATCAGCCCCAGCATTTT. This codes for CASSLYVRQGRNQPQHF.

The chain links TRBV7-2 to TRBJ1-3; TRBD1 agrees at 8 bases. With V trimmed by 5 bases and J by 0 bases, 9 bases remained unmatched. The CDR3 spans 17 residues. The germline gives CDR1 SGHTA, CDR2 FQGNSA. DNA of the CDR3: TGTGCCAGCAGCCCCCGGACAGGGCCTAGCTCTGGAAACACCATATATTTT. Protein product: CASSPRTGPSSGNTIYF.

This clone was seen once. CDR3 nucleotide sequence: TGCGCCAGCAGCCCGGAGAACACTGAAGCTTTCTTT. It encodes CASSPENTEAFF. This sequence joins TRBV5-1 and TRBJ1-1; D not certain. Deletions cut 4 bases from V and 1 base from J, with 5 bases between. The CDR3 sequence is 12 residues long. From germline, CDR1 is SGHRS and CDR2 YFSETQ.

V usage is TRBV19 and J usage is TRBJ1-1, with 8 bases identical to TRBD1. The CDR3 runs to 12 residues. The V gene's germline CDR1 is LNHDA and CDR2 SQIVND (reference sequence). With V trimmed by 6 bases and J by 5 bases, 2 bases remained unmatched. As DNA, the CDR3 is TGTGCCAGTAGCAGGGGGCAGACTGAAGCTTTCTTT. Encoded protein: CASSRGQTEAFF.

This clone was recorded once. The chain has TRBV5-1 and TRBJ1-1, with a tentative D call TRBD1 (6 bases). Deletions cut 2 bases from V and 5 bases from J, with 13 bases between. The CDR3 sequence is 14 residues long. The V gene's germline CDR1 is SGHRS and CDR2 YFSETQ. CDR3: CASSFSPGETEAFF. CDR3 bases: TGCGCCAGCAGCTTCTCCCCAGGGGAGACTGAAGCTTTCTTT.

The V and J genes are TRBV24-1 and TRBJ2-7; 7 nucleotides align to TRBD2. The CDR3 is 14 residues long. Trimming took 9 bases from V and 0 from J; bases not matched to a gene: 7. Germline CDR1 is KGHDR and CDR2 is SFDVKD. The CDR3 nucleotides read TGTGCCACCGGGATGGGGGGGGACTCCTACGAGCAGTACTTC. The encoded protein is CATGMGGDSYEQYF.

The rearrangement uses TRBV7-2 and TRBJ2-7; D unclear. Germline-derived CDR1 and CDR2 are SGHTA and FQGNSA. The CDR3 is 13 residues long. V was cut by 6 bases and J by 8 bases, with 17 bases left in between. The chain's CDR3 is CASRMGPRDKQYF. The CDR3 DNA sequence: TGTGCCAGCAGGATGGGCCCTAGGGATAAGCAGTACTTC.

This rearrangement joins TRBV30 to TRBJ1-2, with D hard to call. V was pared by 7 bases and J by 4 bases, with 10 bases between. CDR1 is GTSNPN and CDR2 is SVGIG in the germline V gene (reference sequence). The CDR3 contains 11 residues. The CDR3, as DNA: TGTGCCTCCGGACGGATCTATGGCTACACCTTC. Translating gives CASGRIYGYTF.

The rearrangement links TRBV5-1 to TRBJ2-7; D might be TRBD1 (6 bases). The germline CDR1 and CDR2 sequences are SGHRS and YFSETQ. The CDR3 covers 12 residues. V gave up 4 bases and J gave up 1 base, with 6 bases separating them. The CDR3 loop reads CASSDRSYEQYF. The CDR3 DNA follows: TGCGCCAGCAGCGACAGGTCCTACGAGCAGTACTTC.

The chain uses TRBV11-3 and TRBJ2-5; the match to TRBD1 covers 8 bases. There are 16 residues in the CDR3. V gave up 5 bases and J gave up 1 base; unmatched junction bases: 9. In germline, CDR1 is SGHNT, CDR2 YENEEA. The CDR3 DNA is TGTGCCAGCAGCATATCGACAGGGGCCATCCAAGAGACCCAGTACTTC. It specifies CASSISTGAIQETQYF. The full variable domain, in which reference TRBV11-3 and TRBJ2-5 provide the parts outside the CDR3, is EAGVVQSPRYKIIEKKQPVAFWCNPISGHNTLYWYLQNLGQGPELLIRYENEEAVDDSQLPKDRFSAERLKGVDSTLKIQPAELGDSAVYLCASSISTGAIQETQYFGPGTRLLVL.

The chain carries TRBV7-2 and TRBJ1-2, with 7 nucleotides matching TRBD1. The CDR3 loop spans 15 amino acids. J was trimmed by 4 bases and V by 6 bases; bases with no gene match: 11. CDR1 and CDR2 from the germline V gene are SGHTA and FQGNSA. For the CDR3, the DNA is TGTGCCAGCAGTATTGAGACAGGGAACCTCTATGGCTACACCTTC. It codes for CASSIETGNLYGYTF.

The V and J genes are TRBV7-9 and TRBJ1-2; no firm D call. Germline V gene sequence: CDR1 SEHNR, CDR2 FQNEAQ (reference sequence). The CDR3 extends over 14 amino acids. The V and J ends lost 7 bases and 4 bases respectively, with 16 bases between them. The CDR3 DNA is TGTGCCAGCAACTTCCCTGACACGGGCTATGGCTACACCTTC. It yields the protein CASNFPDTGYGYTF.

The chain joins TRBV5-1 to TRBJ1-4; 10 bases are a match to TRBD1. Germline-derived CDR1 and CDR2 are SGHRS and YFSETQ. This CDR3 comprises 15 residues. Unmatched junction bases numbered 7, after V lost 3 bases and J lost 8 bases. CDR3 sequence (DNA): TGCGCCAGCAGCTCGACCGGGACAGGGGTGGAAAAACTGTTTTTT. This sequence encodes CASSSTGTGVEKLFF.

The V gene is TRBV3-1 (or the pseudogene TRBV3-2), the J gene TRBJ2-5; 8 nucleotides match TRBD2. V was clipped by 4 bases and J by 4 bases; unmatched bases: 23. The germline CDR1 and CDR2 sequences are LGHDT and YNNKEL (reference sequence). The CDR3 extends over 20 amino acids. The CDR3 loop is CASSPRVMLAGVGVRETQYF. The CDR3 DNA is TGTGCCAGCAGCCCCAGGGTTATGCTAGCGGGCGTCGGGGTTCGAGAGACCCAGTACTTC.

J is TRBJ2-1 and V is TRBV19, with D possibly being TRBD2 (6 bases). CDR1 and CDR2 from the germline V gene are LNHDA and SQIVND (reference sequence). This CDR3 has 20 residues. The V end was cut by 6 bases, the J end by 0 bases, with 27 bases between. The chain's CDR3 is CASSRDRLAGGKSSYNEQFF. DNA of the CDR3: TGTGCCAGTAGCCGGGACCGATTAGCTGGGGGGAAGAGCTCCTACAATGAGCAGTTCTTC.

The chain combines TRBV14 with TRBJ1-1; no firm D call. Germline lookup yields CDR1 SGHDN and CDR2 FVKESK. The V end lost 1 base, the J end lost 1 base, and 4 bases lay between the germline ends. This CDR3 contains 13 residues. CDR3 in DNA: TGTGCCAGCAGCCAAGGGCAGAACACTGAAGCTTTCTTT. Translated, it gives CASSQGQNTEAFF.

The chain couples TRBV9 to TRBJ2-2; the D gene is possibly TRBD2 (7 bases). The germline CDR1 and CDR2 sequences are SGDLS and YYNGEE. This CDR3 is 16 amino acids long. V shed 6 bases and J shed 0 bases, with 15 bases lying between them. CDR3 residues: CASTGGGSANTGELFF. Here the CDR3 DNA reads TGTGCCAGCACCGGGGGCGGGAGTGCGAACACCGGGGAGCTGTTTTTT.

The CDR3 loop is CASSEAPRPQETQYF. DNA of the CDR3: TGTGCCAGCAGTGAAGCCCCCAGGCCGCAAGAGACCCAGTACTTC. The chain joins TRBV6-1 to TRBJ2-5, with unresolved D. The CDR3 totals 15 residues. Germline V gene sequence: CDR1 MNHNS, CDR2 SASEGT. The V and J ends lost 0 bases and 2 bases respectively, with 10 bases between them.

V usage is TRBV12-1 and J usage is TRBJ1-2. TRBV12-1 is annotated as a pseudogene. The CDR3 is 15 residues long. CDR3 amino acids: CASSFCPHGYYGYTF. CDR3 nucleotides: TGTGCCAGCAGCTTTTGCCCACACGGTTACTATGGCTACACCTTC.

This sequence joins TRBV3-1 (or the pseudogene TRBV3-2) and TRBJ2-1, with a possible D match to TRBD2 (6 bases). V was clipped by 4 bases and J by 5 bases, with 24 bases between them. Germline CDR1 LGHDT, CDR2 YNNKEL (reference sequence). CDR3 length: 18 residues. The chain's CDR3 is CASSRLFSQHPGDNEQFF. CDR3 coding DNA: TGTGCCAGCAGCCGACTGTTTAGCCAGCACCCGGGGGACAATGAGCAGTTCTTC.

In this sample, this clone turned up once. The same CDR3 is also encoded by other DNA sequences in this sample. The chain has TRBV12-3 or TRBV12-4 and TRBJ1-5; no reliable D call. V gave up 3 bases and J gave up 0 bases, with 3 bases separating them. The CDR3 consists of 13 residues. The chain's CDR3 is CASSFDSNQPQHF. CDR3 DNA: TGTGCCAGCAGTTTTGATAGCAATCAGCCCCAGCATTTT.

V usage is TRBV5-6 and J usage is TRBJ2-1; weak D call: TRBD1 (6 bases). This CDR3 comprises 16 residues. V was trimmed by 4 bases and J by 3 bases, leaving 17 bases between them. CDR1 SGHDT and CDR2 YYEEEE come from the germline V gene. CDR3 protein: CASSLVDRIGYNEQFF. CDR3 DNA: TGTGCCAGCAGCCTCGTTGACAGGATAGGCTACAATGAGCAGTTCTTC.